This TCR beta chain was identified in a study of T cells after yellow fever vaccination. TCRdb re-derived calls from the 5' RACE reads in MiXCR, one entry per CDR3 protein. The sample yields 120,000 or so distinct CDR3 sequences, approximately 16% seen once. The TCR originated in a man aged 18-30 years who received the YFV17D yellow fever vaccine. The sequencing used CD8+ T cells sorted from PBMCs, collected 5 days after the yellow fever booster vaccination.

The CDR3 coding sequence is TGCAGCTCTGGACAGGGGGCTGGCTACACCTTC. This sequence encodes CSSGQGAGYTF. This rearrangement joins TRBV29-1 to TRBJ1-2; TRBD1 matches at 11 bases. The trim removed 8 bases at V and 7 bases at J, leaving 3 bases unmatched. The CDR3 covers 11 residues. CDR1 is SQVTM and CDR2 is ANQGSEA in the germline V gene. The full variable domain, with the rest looked up from reference TRBV29-1 and TRBJ1-2, is SAVISQKPSRDICQRGTSLTIQCQVDSQVTMMFWYRQQPGQSLTLIATANQGSEATYESGFVIDKFPISRPNLTFSTLTVSNMSPEDSSIYLCSSGQGAGYTFGSGTRLTVV.